This record concerns one T cell receptor (beta chain) sequence. Assay: immunoSEQ multiplex PCR; the TCRdb copy retains only in-frame clones and omits some. This sample has approximately 130,000 clones, with approximately 85% found just once. The CDR3 runs to 19 residues. This entry belongs to a study of blood T cell repertoires in COVID-19. Across the whole study: Samples of COVID-19 (acute and convalescent) were obtained from the United States, Italy and Spain.

This TCR was recovered from a human donor in a cohort sampled during active COVID-19. The genes are TRBV1 and TRBJ1-1. TRBV1 is deemed a pseudogene. The material sequenced was peripheral blood. The DNA for the CDR3 is TGCACCAGCAGCCAAGATTTGGGCAGGGAAAGGGACTGGGAAACTGAAGCTTTCTTT. Its protein product is CTSSQDLGRERDWETEAFF.